Listed below are T cell receptor beta chains from one sample, sequenced in a study of cytomegalovirus exposure and HLA in healthy donors. Sequencing used immunoSEQ multiplex PCR; TCRdb keeps in-frame clones, though not all of them. The sample includes 78,000 or so clones, 65% to 85% of them seen just once. The specimen sequenced was PBMCs. Source of these receptors: a woman between 50 and 59 years old in good health and CMV-seronegative. The CDR3 runs from the conserved cysteine through the conserved F or W. The order of the fields is D gene, clone size, J gene, V gene, CDR3 protein, CDR3 DNA. D genes are given only for firm matches. Clone size is shown for a subset of rows, as once, few, many or a class of expanded clone.

TRBD1	once	TRBJ1-1	TRBV19	CAIHGTGIGNTEAFF	TGTGCCATTCACGGGACAGGGATTGGGAACACTGAAGCTTTCTTT
TRBD1	-	TRBJ2-2	TRBV18	CASSYRGPNTGELFF	TGTGCCAGCTCATACAGGGGACCGAACACCGGGGAGCTGTTTTTT
TRBD2	-	TRBJ2-3	TRBV5-6	CASSKLAGGPYTDTQYF	TGTGCCAGCAGCAAATTAGCGGGGGGGCCTTACACAGATACGCAGTATTTT
-	-	TRBJ1-2	TRBV28	CASSLGAGGGYTF	TGTGCCAGCAGTTTAGGGGCAGGCGGAGGCTACACCTTC
TRBD2	few	TRBJ2-5	TRBV5-1	CASSGLAGSETQYF	TGCGCCAGCAGTGGACTAGCGGGATCAGAGACCCAGTACTTC
-	few	TRBJ1-3	TRBV28	CASSLLQQGSGNTIYF	TGTGCCAGCAGTCTATTACAGCAGGGGTCTGGAAACACCATATATTTT
-	-	TRBJ2-5	TRBV10-3	CAISAYGVQETQYF	TGTGCCATCAGCGCTTACGGGGTCCAAGAGACCCAGTACTTC
TRBD2	-	TRBJ2-7	TRBV28	CASSSSPSGSPWEQYF	TGTGCCAGCAGTTCGTCTCCGAGCGGGAGCCCGTGGGAGCAGTACTTC
TRBD1	-	TRBJ1-1	TRBV7-9	CASSLPGTGLPEAFF	TGTGCCAGCAGCCTACCCGGGACAGGGTTACCTGAAGCTTTCTTT
TRBD1	-	TRBJ2-2	TRBV2	CASSKGTGPNTGELFF	TGTGCCAGCAGTAAAGGGACAGGACCGAACACCGGGGAGCTGTTTTTT
TRBD1	-	TRBJ2-3	TRBV5-4	CASSLLTGGAVVPQYF	TGTGCCAGCAGCTTGCTGACAGGGGGCGCGGTCGTCCCGCAGTATTTT
TRBD2	-	TRBJ2-3	TRBV10-3	CAISGTSGIGDTQYF	TGTGCCATCAGTGGGACTAGCGGGATCGGTGATACGCAGTATTTT
-	few	TRBJ1-2	TRBV6-1	CASSEGARAYGYTF	TGTGCCAGCAGTGAGGGGGCGCGGGCGTATGGCTACACCTTC
TRBD1	-	TRBJ1-2	TRBV5-6	CASSFQTGGNGYTF	TGTGCCAGCAGCTTTCAAACAGGGGGCAATGGCTACACCTTC
TRBD2	-	TRBJ2-7	TRBV9	CASSVGDLAGIYEQYF	TGTGCCAGCAGCGTAGGGGATCTAGCGGGCATCTACGAGCAGTACTTC
TRBD1	-	TRBJ1-2	TRBV28	CASRGTGGLWRYTF	TGTGCCAGCAGGGGGACAGGGGGCCTCTGGCGCTACACCTTC
-	-	TRBJ2-1	TRBV6-5	CASSYSGGAGEQFF	TGTGCCAGCAGTTACTCGGGGGGAGCGGGTGAGCAGTTCTTC
-	-	TRBJ1-4	TRBV5-5	CASSLARVPNEKLFF	TGTGCCAGCAGCTTGGCCCGGGTCCCTAATGAAAAACTGTTTTTT
-	few	TRBJ2-5	TRBV5-5	CASSLSPTAPEETQYF	TGTGCCAGCAGCTTGAGCCCGACAGCCCCCGAAGAGACCCAGTACTTC
-	-	TRBJ1-2	TRBV5-1	CASSLGTDYGYTF	TGCGCCAGCAGCTTGGGTACCGACTACGGCTACACCTTC
-	-	TRBJ2-1	TRBV2	CASSVIVRGGEQFF	TGTGCCAGCAGTGTCATTGTGAGGGGAGGTGAGCAGTTCTTC
TRBD1	few	TRBJ2-1	TRBV6-5	CASSPVDRGINEQFF	TGTGCCAGCAGTCCCGTGGACAGGGGGATCAATGAGCAGTTCTTC
TRBD2	-	TRBJ2-3	TRBV30	CAWRLAGGSWTDTQYF	TGTGCCTGGAGGCTAGCGGGGGGAAGTTGGACAGATACGCAGTATTTT
-	-	TRBJ2-1	TRBV7-9	CASSPGSVLSYNEQFF	TGTGCCAGCAGCCCCGGTTCCGTCCTGTCCTACAATGAGCAGTTCTTC
-	-	TRBJ1-4	TRBV19	CASSMGTISRELFF	TGTGCCAGTAGTATGGGGACAATCTCGAGGGAACTGTTTTTT
TRBD2	-	TRBJ2-1	TRBV4-2	CASSPSGTRNAEQFF	TGTGCTAGCAGTCCCTCCGGGACTAGAAACGCTGAGCAGTTCTTC
-	-	TRBJ2-5	TRBV7-9	CASSFLPEGQETQYF	TGTGCCAGCAGCTTTCTACCGGAGGGGCAAGAGACCCAGTACTTC
TRBD2	once	TRBJ2-7	TRBV9	CASSVGTSGSPYEQYF	TGTGCCAGCAGCGTAGGTACTAGCGGGAGTCCCTACGAGCAGTACTTC
-	-	TRBJ2-1	TRBV6-1	CASSPPWGPGNEQFF	TGTGCCAGCAGCCCCCCCTGGGGCCCGGGTAATGAGCAGTTCTTC
-	-	TRBJ2-7	TRBV11-1	CASSPRVKTTYEQYF	TGTGCCAGCAGCCCCCGAGTGAAAACCACCTACGAGCAGTACTTC
-	-	TRBJ1-1	TRBV19	CASSLDSRAAFF	TGTGCCAGTAGTTTGGACAGCCGAGCAGCTTTCTTT
-	-	TRBJ1-1	TRBV11-2	CASSLKTAGTEAFF	TGTGCCAGCAGCTTAAAGACAGCGGGGACTGAAGCTTTCTTT
-	-	TRBJ2-6	TRBV29-1	CSVRRTDISPGANVLTF	TGCAGCGTAAGAAGGACGGACATCTCCCCTGGGGCCAACGTCCTGACTTTC
TRBD1	-	TRBJ1-6	TRBV2	CASSLDRVNSPLHF	TGTGCCAGCAGCTTGGACAGGGTAAATTCACCCCTCCACTTT
-	-	TRBJ2-7	TRBV11-3	CASSQEDDEQYF	TGTGCCAGCAGCCAGGAGGACGACGAGCAGTACTTC
-	-	TRBJ2-1	TRBV6-5	CASSQNLRRGEQFF	TGTGCCAGCTCACAAAATTTGAGGAGGGGAGAGCAGTTCTTC
TRBD1	-	TRBJ1-4	TRBV6-1	CASSPRTGGNEKLFF	TGTGCCAGCAGTCCCAGGACAGGTGGAAACGAAAAACTGTTTTTT
TRBD1	-	TRBJ1-2	TRBV5-6	CASSPLRQGTTGPGYTF	TGTGCCAGCAGCCCCCTCCGACAGGGCACGACCGGGCCCGGCTACACCTTC